This T cell receptor (beta chain) was captured in a study of blood T cell repertoires in COVID-19. Study as a whole: Specimens from acute and convalescent COVID-19 originated in the United States, Italy and Spain. T cells, B-cell-depleted T cells, or PBMCs provided the cDNA or gDNA that served as material.

As originally analysed: Amplification from reference gene primers served as the basis for estimated nucleated cell counts. Profiling relied on immunoSEQ multiplex PCR, and the TCRdb table lists in-frame clones only, not all of them. The D gene and trimming were derived from the DNA, and the V and J assignments and clone size from that table. Of approximately 290,000 clones in the sample, roughly 90% were seen once. The ends lost 3 bases at V and 7 bases at J; junction bases unmatched: 2. This CDR3 has 13 residues. Germline values: CDR1 KGHSH, CDR2 LQKENI. Sequenced sample: peripheral blood. The chain is built from TRBV18 and TRBJ2-2; TRBD2 matches 7 bases. The source is a man under 40 with acute or convalescent COVID-19. CDR3 amino acids: CASSPRGFGELFF. The CDR3 DNA reads TGTGCCAGCTCACCGCGGGGGTTCGGGGAGCTGTTTTTT.